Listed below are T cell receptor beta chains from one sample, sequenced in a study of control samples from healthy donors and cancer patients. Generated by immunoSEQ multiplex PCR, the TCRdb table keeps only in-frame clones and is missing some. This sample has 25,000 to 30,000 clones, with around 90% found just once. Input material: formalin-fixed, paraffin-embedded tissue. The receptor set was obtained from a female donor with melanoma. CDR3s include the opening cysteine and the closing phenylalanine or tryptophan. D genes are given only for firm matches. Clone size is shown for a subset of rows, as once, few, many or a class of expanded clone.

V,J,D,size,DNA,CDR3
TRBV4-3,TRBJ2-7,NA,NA,TGCGCCAGCAGCCAAGAGCGGGGAAGGTACGAGCAGTACTTC,CASSQERGRYEQYF
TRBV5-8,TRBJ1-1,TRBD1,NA,TGTGCCAGCAGCTTTGACAGGGGGCTAATGAACACTGAAGCTTTCTTT,CASSFDRGLMNTEAFF
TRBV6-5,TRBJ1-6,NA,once,TGTGCCAGCAGTTTGTACAGGGCGGAGGGCTCACCCCTCCACTTT,CASSLYRAEGSPLHF
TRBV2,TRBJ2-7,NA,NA,TGTGCCAGCGCACTGGGGCGGTACGAGCAGTACTTC,CASALGRYEQYF
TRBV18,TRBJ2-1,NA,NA,TGTGCCAGCTCACCCTATTGGCTTGTAGGTGAGCAGTTCTTC,CASSPYWLVGEQFF
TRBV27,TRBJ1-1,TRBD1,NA,TGTGCCAGCAGACCGGGACAGGGATATGGTGAAGCTTTCTTT,CASRPGQGYGEAFF
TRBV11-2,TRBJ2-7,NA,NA,TGTGCCAGCAGCTTAGGATTCAATTACGAGCAGTACTTC,CASSLGFNYEQYF
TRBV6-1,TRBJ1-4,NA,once,TGTGCCAGCAGTGAATACGGGGGGTATGAAAAACTGTTTTTT,CASSEYGGYEKLFF
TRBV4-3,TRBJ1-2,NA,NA,TGCGCCAGCAGCCAAGAAGGGGGAGGCTATGGCTACACCTTC,CASSQEGGGYGYTF
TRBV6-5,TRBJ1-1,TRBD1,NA,TGTGCCACCATAGGGGGCGGCAGAAACACTGAAGCTTTCTTT,CATIGGGRNTEAFF
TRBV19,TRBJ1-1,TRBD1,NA,TGTGCCAGTAGTTGGGGACAGCCGAACACTGAAGCTTTCTTT,CASSWGQPNTEAFF
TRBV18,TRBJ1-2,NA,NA,TGTGCCAGCTCACCACAACAGGGCCTCAGGTCTAACTATGGCTACACCTTC,CASSPQQGLRSNYGYTF
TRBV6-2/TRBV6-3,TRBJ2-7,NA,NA,NA,CASSSSQTGFYEQYF
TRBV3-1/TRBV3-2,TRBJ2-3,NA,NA,TGTGCCAGCAGCCTACGACTTAGCACAGATACGCAGTATTTT,CASSLRLSTDTQYF
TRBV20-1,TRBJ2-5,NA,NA,TGCAGTGCTAGAGACGAGACCCAGTACTTC,CSARDETQYF
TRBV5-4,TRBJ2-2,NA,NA,TGTGCCAGCAGCTTGTTTCGGTTCCCGAACACCGGGGAGCTGTTTTTT,CASSLFRFPNTGELFF
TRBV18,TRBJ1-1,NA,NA,TGTGCCAGCTCACCCGGGACGGCAAACCCTGAAGCTTTCTTT,CASSPGTANPEAFF
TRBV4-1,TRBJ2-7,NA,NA,TGCGCCAGCAGCCAAGACCCGGGGTTGGTCCAGCAGTACTTC,CASSQDPGLVQQYF
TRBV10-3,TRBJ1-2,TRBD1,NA,TGTGCCATCACCAGAAGTTTGGGGACAGGGAACTATGGCTACACCTTC,CAITRSLGTGNYGYTF
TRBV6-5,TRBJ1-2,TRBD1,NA,TGTGCCAGCATCGGACAGGGCCTGAAGCACTATGGCTACACCTTC,CASIGQGLKHYGYTF
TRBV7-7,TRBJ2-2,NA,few,TGTGCCAGCAGCTTAAGTTGGGCCGGGGAGCTGTTTTTT,CASSLSWAGELFF
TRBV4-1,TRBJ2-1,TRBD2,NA,TGCGCCAGCAGCCAAGTAGCGGGAGGTAGTAATGAGCAGTTCTTC,CASSQVAGGSNEQFF
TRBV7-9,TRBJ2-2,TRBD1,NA,TGTGCCAGCAGCCAGGGACAGGTCGCCGGGGAGCTGTTTTTT,CASSQGQVAGELFF
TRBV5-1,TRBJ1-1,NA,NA,TGCGCCAGCACCCCGGGTCGAGGGAACACTGAAGCTTTCTTT,CASTPGRGNTEAFF
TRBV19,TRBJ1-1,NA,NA,TGTGCCAGTAGGGACCCTGGAGCTGAAGCTTTCTTT,CASRDPGAEAFF
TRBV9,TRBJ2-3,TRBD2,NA,TGTGCCAGCAGCGTAGCTAGCGGCTTTTTGGATACGCAGTATTTT,CASSVASGFLDTQYF
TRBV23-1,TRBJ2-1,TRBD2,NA,TGCGCCAGCAGTCAAACCGGGACTAGCGTCCCGAGCTCCTACAATGAGCAGTTCTTC,CASSQTGTSVPSSYNEQFF
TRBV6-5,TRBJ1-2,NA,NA,TGTGCCAGCAGTTACGGGGGGGACTACACCTTC,CASSYGGDYTF
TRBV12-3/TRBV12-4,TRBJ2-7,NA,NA,TGTGCCAGCAGTTTCGCGGGGTCCTCCGAGCAGTACTTC,CASSFAGSSEQYF
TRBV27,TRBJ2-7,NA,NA,TGTGCCAGCAGTTTATCGCAAGTCTACGAGCAGTACTTC,CASSLSQVYEQYF
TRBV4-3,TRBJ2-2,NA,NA,TGCGCCAGCAGCCAAGAGGCAGGGTGGTCCGGGGAGCTGTTTTTT,CASSQEAGWSGELFF
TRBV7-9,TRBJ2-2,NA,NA,TGTGCCACCGGGGCCCCTGAGCTGTTTTTT,CATGAPELFF
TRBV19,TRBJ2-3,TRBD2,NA,TGTGCCAGTAGTACGGGGGGAGATACGCAGTATTTT,CASSTGGDTQYF
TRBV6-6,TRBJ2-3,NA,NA,TGTGCCAGCAGTTACGGAGTGAGACCCCCAGATACGCAGTATTTT,CASSYGVRPPDTQYF
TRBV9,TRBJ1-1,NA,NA,TGTGCCAGCAGCGGCCAGGATCGAGGGACTGAAGCTTTCTTT,CASSGQDRGTEAFF
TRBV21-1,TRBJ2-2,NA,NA,TGTGCCAGCAGCCATGGCGGCCGCTGGGGCACCGGGGAGCTGTTTTTT,CASSHGGRWGTGELFF
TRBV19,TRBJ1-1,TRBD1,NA,TGTGCCAGTAGTCTCCGGGGAAGGGGGCCGGCTTTCTTT,CASSLRGRGPAFF
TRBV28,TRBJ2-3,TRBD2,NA,TGTGCCAGCAGTCCTTCGACTAGCGGGAGGCTGATGACAGATACGCAGTATTTT,CASSPSTSGRLMTDTQYF
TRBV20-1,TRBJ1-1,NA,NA,TGCAGTTCTAGAATAAACACTGAAGCTTTCTTT,CSSRINTEAFF
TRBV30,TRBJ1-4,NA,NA,TGTGCCTGGAGTGGGGCAAATGAAAAACTGTTTTTT,CAWSGANEKLFF
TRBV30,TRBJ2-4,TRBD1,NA,TGTGCCTGGCAAGACAGGGGGTCTACCAAAAACATTCAGTACTTC,CAWQDRGSTKNIQYF
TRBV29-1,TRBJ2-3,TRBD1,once,TGCAGCGGGGACAGGGTCATGGGAGATACGCAGTATTTT,CSGDRVMGDTQYF
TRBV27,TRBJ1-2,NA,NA,TGTGCCAGCAGTTTATACAGGACTGCTGGCTACACCTTC,CASSLYRTAGYTF
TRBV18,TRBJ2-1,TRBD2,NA,TGTGCCAGCTCACCATATTTTACGGGACTAGCGGTTGAGCAGTTCTTC,CASSPYFTGLAVEQFF
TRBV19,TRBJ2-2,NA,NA,TGTGCCACCTCGTTGTGGGGATCCGGGGAGCTGTTTTTT,CATSLWGSGELFF
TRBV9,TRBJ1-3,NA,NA,TGTGCCAGCAGCGTAGACACCTCTGGAAACACCATATATTTT,CASSVDTSGNTIYF
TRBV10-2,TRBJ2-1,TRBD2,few,TGCGCCAGCAGGTTAGGGACTAGCGGATTCAATGAGCAGTTCTTC,CASRLGTSGFNEQFF
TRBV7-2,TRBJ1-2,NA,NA,TGTGCCAGCAGCTTAGTCGGGGGGCGTAGGTCTCTCAACTATGGCTACACCTTC,CASSLVGGRRSLNYGYTF
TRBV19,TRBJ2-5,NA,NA,TGTGCCAGTAGTATTTTAGGGGGTCAAGAGACCCAGTACTTC,CASSILGGQETQYF
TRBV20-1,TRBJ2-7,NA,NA,TGCAGTGCTAGTAATCGGCGACTGAGCTCCTACGAGCAGTACTTC,CSASNRRLSSYEQYF
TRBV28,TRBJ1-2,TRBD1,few,TGTGCCAGCAGTTTAAACCCTGGACAGGGGGCTGGCTACACCTTC,CASSLNPGQGAGYTF
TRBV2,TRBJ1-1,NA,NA,TGTGCCAGCAGTCAGCAGGGGAACACTGAAGCTTTCTTT,CASSQQGNTEAFF
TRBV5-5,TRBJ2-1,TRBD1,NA,TGTGCCAGCAGCTTGGGAACCGGGACAGGGTTAAGGGATGAGCAGTTCTTC,CASSLGTGTGLRDEQFF
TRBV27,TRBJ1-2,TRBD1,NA,TGTGCCAGCAGTCCCCGGGACAGGCTTAACTATGGCTACACCTTC,CASSPRDRLNYGYTF
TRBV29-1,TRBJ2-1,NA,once,TGCAGCGTAGAGTCTGAGCAGTTCTTC,CSVESEQFF
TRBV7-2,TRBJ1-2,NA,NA,TGTGCCAGCAGCTTGGGAGGGGGAATAGGCGGCTACACCTTC,CASSLGGGIGGYTF
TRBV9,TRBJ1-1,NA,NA,TGTGCCAGCAGCCTGACCGGCGAGAACACTGAAGCTTTCTTT,CASSLTGENTEAFF
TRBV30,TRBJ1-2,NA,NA,TGTGCCTGGAGTGAACAGGGAGGGAGGATTAACTTC,CAWSEQGGRINF
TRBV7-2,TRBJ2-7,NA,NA,TGTGCCAGCAGCCCTACGGCGGTTACCTACGAGCAGTACTTC,CASSPTAVTYEQYF